Here is one T cell receptor (beta chain) with its context. This sample is drawn from a study of blood T cell repertoires in COVID-19. Generated by immunoSEQ multiplex PCR, the TCRdb table keeps only in-frame clones and is missing some. The sample has about 120,000 clones; about three quarters are singletons. The junction had 9 bases not matched to a gene; V was cut back by 1 base and J by 5 bases. The CDR3 totals 16 residues. The V gene's germline CDR1 is SGHAT and CDR2 FQDESV (reference sequence). Sequences were obtained from peripheral blood. The chain couples TRBV11-1 to TRBJ2-7; 9 nucleotides match TRBD1. This clonotype was sampled from a woman between 65 and 79 years old with acute or convalescent COVID-19. The CDR3: CASSLGGQGGFNEQYF. CDR3 in DNA: TGTGCCAGCAGCTTAGGGGGACAGGGCGGTTTCAACGAGCAGTACTTC.